These 19 T cell receptor beta chains were all obtained from the same sample, sequenced in a study of T cell responses to AZD1222 COVID-19 vaccine. Sequencing was performed with immunoSEQ multiplex PCR; in TCRdb, only in-frame clones are kept and a portion is missing. This sample has approximately 130,000 clones, with approximately 93% found just once. Sample: peripheral blood, taken on day 0 of AZD1222 vaccination. The source of these receptors is an adult in good health.

CDR3 in amino acids: CATSDSGEDTQYF. DNA of the CDR3: TGTGCCACCAGTGATTCGGGTGAAGATACGCAGTATTTT. The chain couples TRBV24-1 to TRBJ2-3; D is uncertain. CDR1 and CDR2 (germline): KGHDR, SFDVKD. This CDR3 comprises 13 residues. V shed 2 bases and J shed 5 bases, with 7 bases lying between them.

The chain joins TRBV7-9 to TRBJ1-1; 8 nucleotides align to TRBD1. The V and J ends lost 1 base and 12 bases, in that order; junction bases with no gene match: 13. Germline V gives CDR1 SEHNR, CDR2 FQNEAQ (reference sequence). The CDR3 extends over 15 amino acids. This chain's CDR3 is CASSLVGTGGIGTFF. The CDR3 coding sequence is TGTGCCAGCAGCTTAGTTGGGACAGGCGGGATAGGAACTTTCTTT. The full variable domain, with the rest looked up from reference TRBV7-9 and TRBJ1-1, is DTGVSQNPRHKITKRGQNVTFRCDPISEHNRLYWYRQTLGQGPEFLTYFQNEAQLEKSRLLSDRFSAERPKGSFSTLEIQRTEQGDSAMYLCASSLVGTGGIGTFFGQGTRLTVV.

This chain uses TRBV9 with TRBJ2-1; D possibly matches TRBD1 or TRBD2 (6 bases each). CDR3 length: 17 amino acids. Germline V gene lookup returns CDR1 SGDLS and CDR2 YYNGEE. Trimming shortened V by 4 bases and J by 0 bases, and 17 bases separated the two germline ends. CDR3 nucleotides: TGTGCCAGCAGCTTGGCGGGACACAGCATCTCCTACAATGAGCAGTTCTTC. As protein: CASSLAGHSISYNEQFF.

The chain carries TRBV10-3 and TRBJ2-5; D may be TRBD2 (6 bases). Germline V lookup: CDR1 ENHRY, CDR2 SYGVKD. This CDR3 comprises 14 residues. The ends were cut back, 0 bases at V and 4 bases at J, with 9 bases in the middle. The CDR3 is CAISESNSGETQYF. In nucleotides, the CDR3 is TGTGCCATCAGTGAGTCTAATAGCGGAGAGACCCAGTACTTC.

The chain links TRBV5-6 to TRBJ1-1; D is undetermined. Trimming took 1 base from V and 1 from J, leaving 2 bases between them. This CDR3 is 12 amino acids long. The germline CDR1 and CDR2 sequences are SGHDT and YYEEEE. The DNA of the CDR3 is TGTGCCAGCAGCTTGAAGAACACTGAAGCTTTCTTT. This codes for CASSLKNTEAFF. Full variable domain (missing parts from reference TRBV5-6 and TRBJ1-1): DAGVTQSPTHLIKTRGQQVTLRCSPKSGHDTVSWYQQALGQGPQFIFQYYEEEERQRGNFPDRFSGHQFPNYSSELNVNALLLGDSALYLCASSLKNTEAFFGQGTRLTVV.

The genes are TRBV6-6 and TRBJ1-2; 11 bases fit TRBD1. Trimming took 2 bases from V and 8 from J; bases not matched to a gene: 7. Germline CDR1 and CDR2: MNHNY and SVGAGI (reference sequence). The CDR3 runs to 15 residues. In DNA form, the CDR3 reads TGTGCCAGCAGTTACCCGGACAGGGGGCATTTAGGCTACACCTTC. It codes for CASSYPDRGHLGYTF.

This chain joins TRBV6-4 and TRBJ1-2, with unresolved D. V lost 0 bases and J 8 bases, leaving 4 bases between the germline ends. Germline CDR1 is MRHNA and CDR2 is SNTAGT. CDR3 length: 11 amino acids. The DNA for the CDR3 is TGTGCCAGCAGTGACTCGAGAGGCTACACCTTC. As protein: CASSDSRGYTF.

The chain uses TRBV7-6 and TRBJ1-2, with 7 bases matching TRBD1. J gave up 6 bases and V 5 bases, and 9 bases lay outside the gene matches. Germline V gives CDR1 SGHVS, CDR2 FNYEAQ. CDR3 length: 14 residues. CDR3 protein: CASSDAQGLDGYTF. CDR3 nucleotides: TGTGCCAGCAGCGACGCACAGGGGTTAGATGGCTACACCTTC.

Here the CDR3 DNA reads TGTGCCAGTAGTATCCGGAGTCAGCCCCAGCATTTT. This encodes CASSIRSQPQHF. V is TRBV19 and J is TRBJ1-5; D not resolved. V was trimmed by 3 bases and J by 6 bases, leaving 6 bases between them. Germline assignment: CDR1 LNHDA and CDR2 SQIVND (reference sequence). The CDR3 has 12 amino acids.

The J gene is TRBJ1-2, the V gene TRBV2; D remains ambiguous. V was cut by 3 bases and J by 4 bases, with 18 bases left in between. Germline CDR1 reads SNHLY; CDR2 reads FYNNEI. CDR3 length: 16 amino acids. The CDR3, as DNA: TGTGCCAGCAGTGAGTTGGAGGCTCTGGTGGGCTATGGCTACACCTTC. This translates into CASSELEALVGYGYTF. Complete variable domain (other parts from reference TRBV2 and TRBJ1-2): EPEVTQTPSHQVTQMGQEVILRCVPISNHLYFYWYRQILGQKVEFLVSFYNNEISEKSEIFDDQFSVERPDGSNFTLKIRSTKLEDSAMYFCASSELEALVGYGYTFGSGTRLTVV.

The chain recombines TRBV6-6 with TRBJ1-1; weak D call: TRBD1 (5 bases). The CDR3 runs to 13 residues. V gave up 8 bases and J gave up 8 bases, with 18 bases separating them. Looked up from germline, CDR1 is MNHNY and CDR2 is SVGAGI (reference sequence). CDR3 in amino acids: CASHFGRGSEAFF. CDR3 sequence (DNA): TGTGCCAGCCACTTCGGCCGGGGCTCGGAAGCTTTCTTT.

J is TRBJ2-1 and V is TRBV27; 8 bases line up with TRBD1. The CDR3 consists of 15 residues. Trimming removed 6 bases from V and 9 bases from J; junction bases left unmatched: 13. Germline loops: CDR1 MNHEY, CDR2 SMNVEV (reference sequence). In DNA, the CDR3 is TGTGCCAGCAGCGTGGACACAGGGGGTAGGGGTGAGCAGTTCTTC. This sequence encodes CASSVDTGGRGEQFF.

V gene TRBV7-9 combines with J gene TRBJ1-2; D might be TRBD1 (6 bases). The V gene's germline CDR1 is SEHNR and CDR2 FQNEAQ (reference sequence). The V end was cut by 1 base, the J end by 6 bases, with 9 bases between. This CDR3 comprises 13 residues. The CDR3 DNA sequence: TGTGCCAGCAGCTTAGGGACAGCGCATGGCTACACCTTC. It translates to CASSLGTAHGYTF.

The J gene is TRBJ1-4, the V gene TRBV19, with D possibly TRBD1 on 5 matching bases. Trimming pared 5 bases from V and 7 bases from J, leaving 17 bases between. The CDR3 runs to 15 residues. CDR1 and CDR2 (germline): LNHDA, SQIVND (reference sequence). The CDR3 DNA reads as TGTGCCAGTAGTTTTGGGGGGTTCGTGGCTGAAAAACTGTTTTTT. Translated: CASSFGGFVAEKLFF.

The gene calls are TRBV19 and TRBJ1-4; D call uncertain. This CDR3 contains 14 residues. Germline V lookup: CDR1 LNHDA, CDR2 SQIVND (reference sequence). V was shortened by 7 bases and J by 1 base, with 10 bases between the two germline ends. This CDR3 reads CASTPTRTNEKLFF. The CDR3, as DNA: TGTGCCAGTACCCCAACGAGAACTAATGAAAAACTGTTTTTT.

The chain couples TRBV5-1 to TRBJ2-2; 9 bases line up with TRBD1. This CDR3 has 15 residues. V shed 4 bases, J shed 7 bases, and the junction held 8 bases outside the gene matches. Germline V gene lookup returns CDR1 SGHRS and CDR2 YFSETQ. In nucleotides, the CDR3 is TGCGCCAGCAGCATCGGACAGGGGTGGAACGGGGAGCTGTTTTTT. It translates to CASSIGQGWNGELFF.

The J gene is TRBJ1-5, the V gene TRBV10-3; D unresolved. Germline V gene data show CDR1 as ENHRY and CDR2 as SYGVKD. Trimming took off 4 bases at V and 3 bases at J, with 13 bases between the two ends. The length of the CDR3 is 15 residues. CDR3 DNA: TGTGCCATCAGTGGTAGCCGCGGGTTCAATCAGCCCCAGCATTTT. Amino acid sequence: CAISGSRGFNQPQHF.

The chain joins TRBV29-1 to TRBJ1-4; TRBD1 might be the D (5 bases). The germline gives CDR1 SQVTM, CDR2 ANQGSEA. Trimming shortened V by 4 bases and J by 0 bases, and 9 bases separated the two germline ends. This CDR3 is built from 14 residues. This CDR3 reads CSVGQTATNEKLFF. The CDR3 coding sequence is TGCAGCGTTGGTCAGACAGCAACTAATGAAAAACTGTTTTTT. The variable domain in full, with the rest retrieved from reference TRBV29-1 and TRBJ1-4, is SAVISQKPSRDICQRGTSLTIQCQVDSQVTMMFWYRQQPGQSLTLIATANQGSEATYESGFVIDKFPISRPNLTFSTLTVSNMSPEDSSIYLCSVGQTATNEKLFFGSGTQLSVL.

The chain couples TRBV19 to TRBJ1-5; 7 bases align to TRBD1. The V segment lost 7 bases and the J segment 2 bases; nucleotides outside the gene matches: 8. CDR1 and CDR2 (germline): LNHDA, SQIVND (reference sequence). The CDR3 loop spans 15 amino acids. The CDR3 protein is CASMDRTVGNQPQHF. DNA for the CDR3: TGTGCCAGTATGGACAGGACCGTCGGCAATCAGCCCCAGCATTTT.